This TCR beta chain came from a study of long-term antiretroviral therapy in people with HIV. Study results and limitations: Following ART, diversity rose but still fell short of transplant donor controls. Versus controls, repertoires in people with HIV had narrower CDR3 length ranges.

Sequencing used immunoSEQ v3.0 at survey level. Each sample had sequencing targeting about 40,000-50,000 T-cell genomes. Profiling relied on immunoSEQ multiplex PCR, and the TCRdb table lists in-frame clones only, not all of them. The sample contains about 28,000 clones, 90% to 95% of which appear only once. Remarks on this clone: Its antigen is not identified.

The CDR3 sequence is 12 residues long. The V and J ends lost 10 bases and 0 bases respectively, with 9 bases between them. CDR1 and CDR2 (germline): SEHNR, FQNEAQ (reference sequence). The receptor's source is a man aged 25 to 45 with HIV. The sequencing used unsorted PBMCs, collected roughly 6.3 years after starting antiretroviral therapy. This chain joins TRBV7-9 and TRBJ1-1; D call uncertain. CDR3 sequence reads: CATNPLNTEAFF. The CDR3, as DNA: TGTGCCACCAACCCCTTGAACACTGAAGCTTTCTTT.